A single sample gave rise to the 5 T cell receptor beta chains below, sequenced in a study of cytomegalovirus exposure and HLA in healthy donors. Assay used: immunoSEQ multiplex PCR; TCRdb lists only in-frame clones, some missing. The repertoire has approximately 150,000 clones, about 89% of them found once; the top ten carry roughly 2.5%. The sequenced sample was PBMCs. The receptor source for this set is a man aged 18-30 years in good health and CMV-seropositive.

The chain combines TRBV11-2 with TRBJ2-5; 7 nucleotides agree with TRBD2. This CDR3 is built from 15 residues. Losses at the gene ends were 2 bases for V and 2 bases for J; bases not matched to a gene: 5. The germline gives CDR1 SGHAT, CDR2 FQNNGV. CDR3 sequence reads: CASSLSGGLQETQYF. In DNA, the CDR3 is TGTGCCAGCAGCTTATCGGGGGGACTACAAGAGACCCAGTACTTC.

The CDR3 sequence: CASSPGQGTYEQYF. CDR3 nucleotide sequence: TGTGCCAGTAGTCCGGGACAGGGAACCTACGAGCAGTACTTC. The chain recombines TRBV19 with TRBJ2-7; 9 bases map to TRBD1. The CDR3 consists of 14 residues. Germline lookup yields CDR1 LNHDA and CDR2 SQIVND (reference sequence). Trimming cost V 5 bases and J 2 bases; bases outside gene matches: 4.

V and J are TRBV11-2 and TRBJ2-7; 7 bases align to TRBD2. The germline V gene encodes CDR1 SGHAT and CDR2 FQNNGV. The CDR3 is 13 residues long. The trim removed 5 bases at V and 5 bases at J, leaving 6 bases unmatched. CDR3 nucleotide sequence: TGTGCCAGCAGCGGCGGGGGAGACCACGAGCAGTACTTC. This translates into CASSGGGDHEQYF.

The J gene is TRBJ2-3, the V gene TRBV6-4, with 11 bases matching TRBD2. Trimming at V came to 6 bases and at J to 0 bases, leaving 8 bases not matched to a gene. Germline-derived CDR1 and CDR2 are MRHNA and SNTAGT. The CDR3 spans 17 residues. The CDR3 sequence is CASSPGWTSGSTDTQYF. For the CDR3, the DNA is TGTGCCAGCAGCCCGGGTTGGACTAGCGGGAGCACAGATACGCAGTATTTT.

For the CDR3, the DNA is TGTGCCAGCAGCTTGGGTGCGGTGGTTTACGAGCAGTACTTC. It codes for CASSLGAVVYEQYF. The rearrangement uses TRBV5-6 and TRBJ2-7; D unresolved. CDR1 SGHDT and CDR2 YYEEEE come from the germline V gene. The CDR3 extends over 14 amino acids. V gave up 0 bases and J gave up 4 bases, with 11 bases separating them. The full variable domain, with the rest looked up from reference TRBV5-6 and TRBJ2-7, is DAGVTQSPTHLIKTRGQQVTLRCSPKSGHDTVSWYQQALGQGPQFIFQYYEEEERQRGNFPDRFSGHQFPNYSSELNVNALLLGDSALYLCASSLGAVVYEQYFGPGTRLTVT.